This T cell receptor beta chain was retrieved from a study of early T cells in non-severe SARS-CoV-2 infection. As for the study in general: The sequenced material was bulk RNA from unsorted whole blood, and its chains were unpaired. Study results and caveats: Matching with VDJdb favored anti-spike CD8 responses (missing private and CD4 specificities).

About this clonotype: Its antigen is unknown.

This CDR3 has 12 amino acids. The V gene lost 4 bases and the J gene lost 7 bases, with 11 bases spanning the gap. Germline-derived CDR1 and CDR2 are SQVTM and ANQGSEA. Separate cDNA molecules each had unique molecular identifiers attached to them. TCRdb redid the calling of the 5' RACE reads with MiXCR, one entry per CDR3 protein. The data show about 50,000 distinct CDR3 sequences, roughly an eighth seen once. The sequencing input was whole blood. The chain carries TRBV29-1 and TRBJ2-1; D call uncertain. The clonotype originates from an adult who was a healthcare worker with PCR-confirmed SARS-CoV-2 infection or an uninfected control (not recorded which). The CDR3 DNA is TGCAGCGTTGCGTCTACCATAAATGAGCAGTTCTTC. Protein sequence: CSVASTINEQFF.